The 17 T cell receptor beta chains reported below all come from one sample, sequenced in a study of vaccination and CD4 T cells after COVID-19. This sample's treatment: approximately nine-day PBMC culture with coronavirus spike peptide pools or control peptides (ViraFEST assay). Which antigens these TCRs recognize remains unknown. Cultured CD4+ T cell DNA was sequenced using the Oncomine TCR Beta short-read assay. TCRdb called the PCR reads again in MiXCR, with one record for every CDR3 protein. The table has more than 7,500 distinct CDR3 sequences, about 54% seen once; the top ten hold 7.5% to 8%. The sequenced sample was CD4+ T cells from blood, cultured in vitro. These TCRs come from a human donor who had recovered from COVID-19.

This chain uses TRBV2 with TRBJ2-5; no definite D call. Per germline, CDR1 SNHLY and CDR2 FYNNEI. The CDR3 is made up of 11 amino acids. Trimming took off 7 bases at V and 4 bases at J, with 7 bases between the two ends. CDR3 nucleotides: TGTGCCAGCACGATTCGAGAGACCCAGTACTTC. Translation: CASTIRETQYF.

The V and J genes are TRBV7-6 and TRBJ1-1, with D unresolved. Germline CDR1 reads SGHVS; CDR2 reads FNYEAQ. Trimming shortened V by 5 bases and J by 5 bases, and 21 bases separated the two germline ends. The CDR3 has 16 residues. The CDR3 DNA sequence: TGTGCCAGCAGCACCGAGGCGGGCCGGAAGGATACTGAAGCTTTCTTT. Amino acids: CASSTEAGRKDTEAFF.

This clonotype was detected a few times. The CDR3 reads CSARETGFQAGELFF. The CDR3 nucleotides are TGCAGTGCTAGAGAAACAGGGTTCCAAGCCGGGGAGCTGTTTTTT. The V and J genes are TRBV20-1 and TRBJ2-2; D is perhaps TRBD1 (6 bases). CDR1 and CDR2 from the germline V gene are DFQATT and SNEGSKA (reference sequence). The CDR3 runs to 15 residues. V gave up 0 bases and J gave up 6 bases, with 14 bases separating them.

The chain employs TRBV7-2 and TRBJ1-1, with 7 bases matching TRBD1. The CDR3 loop spans 13 amino acids. Per germline, CDR1 SGHTA and CDR2 FQGNSA. J lost 7 bases, V lost 2 bases, and 4 bases had no gene match. CDR3 amino acids: CASSLRGQDEAFF. The CDR3 DNA is TGTGCCAGCAGCTTACGAGGACAGGATGAAGCTTTCTTT.

This chain connects TRBV7-9 to TRBJ1-6; perhaps TRBD1 as D (6 bases). The V end lost 2 bases, the J end lost 10 bases, and 15 bases lay between the germline ends. Looked up from germline, CDR1 is SEHNR and CDR2 is FQNEAQ (reference sequence). This CDR3 has 15 amino acids. Here the CDR3 DNA reads TGTGCCAGCAGCTTACGTCAGGGGCTCTCGTCACCCCTCCACTTT. It specifies CASSLRQGLSSPLHF.

The chain employs TRBV20-1 and TRBJ2-1; D may be TRBD2 (6 bases). V was cut by 1 base and J by 0 bases, with 16 bases left in between. In germline, CDR1 is DFQATT, CDR2 SNEGSKA (reference sequence). The CDR3 totals 17 residues. CDR3 nucleotide sequence: TGCAGTGCTAGAGTCTTGGGGCGGGGCCGCTCCTACAATGAGCAGTTCTTC. Translated, it gives CSARVLGRGRSYNEQFF.

The chain couples TRBV10-1 to TRBJ1-2; no clear D gene. The CDR3 contains 13 residues. Trimming shortened V by 3 bases and J by 4 bases, and 9 bases separated the two germline ends. CDR1 and CDR2 (germline): WNHNN, SYGVQD (reference sequence). CDR3 protein: CASSERPSYGYTF. CDR3 sequence (DNA): TGCGCCAGCAGTGAACGACCGAGCTATGGCTACACCTTC.

Points on this clonotype: The junction and the germline gene differ at one end; a read error may be behind it. The chain has TRBV7-2 and TRBJ1-5; 7 nucleotides align to TRBD1. The CDR3 has 14 amino acids. Germline lookup yields CDR1 SGHTA and CDR2 FQGNSA. CDR3 bases: TGTGCCAACAGCTTAGGACAGGTAGGACAGCCCCAGCATTTT. This sequence encodes CANSLGQVGQPQHF.

The table lists this clonotype with a count of one. The V gene is TRBV2, the J gene TRBJ2-3; the match to TRBD2 covers 9 bases. The CDR3 has 15 amino acids. Germline V CDR1 and CDR2: SNHLY, FYNNEI. V lost 4 bases, J lost 1 base, and 3 bases stayed unmatched. CDR3 nucleotides: TGTGCCAGCAGTGTTGGCGGGGGGGGCACAGATACGCAGTATTTT. Residues: CASSVGGGGTDTQYF.

This chain joins TRBV30 and TRBJ1-6, with D uncertain. Trimming took off 4 bases at V and 6 bases at J, with 7 bases between the two ends. This CDR3 is 12 amino acids long. Looked up from germline, CDR1 is GTSNPN and CDR2 is SVGIG (reference sequence). CDR3 bases: TGTGCCTGGACTGGGTTTAATTCACCCCTCCACTTT. Its protein product is CAWTGFNSPLHF.

The chain has TRBV20-1 and TRBJ2-7, with TRBD1 matching 7 bases. J lost 2 bases, V lost 5 bases, and 6 bases had no gene match. The CDR3 is 13 amino acids. Germline-derived CDR1 and CDR2 are DFQATT and SNEGSKA (reference sequence). The CDR3 here is CSAGQATAYEQYF. In nucleotides, the CDR3 is TGCAGTGCTGGACAGGCAACCGCCTACGAGCAGTACTTC.

This clonotype ranks as large. This chain connects TRBV2 to TRBJ1-6, with unresolved D. CDR1 is SNHLY, CDR2 FYNNEI, per germline. The V gene lost 4 bases and the J gene lost 4 bases, with 11 bases spanning the gap. This CDR3 comprises 15 residues. CDR3 DNA: TGTGCCAGCAGTGGGTCCGTTCAATATAATTCACCCCTCCACTTT. Translated: CASSGSVQYNSPLHF.

V is TRBV19 and J is TRBJ1-1, with a possible D match to TRBD1 (5 bases). Per the germline V gene, CDR1 is LNHDA and CDR2 is SQIVND (reference sequence). The CDR3 is 14 amino acids. V shed 7 bases and J shed 4 bases, with 16 bases lying between them. CDR3 loop: CASTAGVGSTEAFF. The CDR3 DNA sequence: TGTGCCAGTACCGCGGGGGTAGGGAGCACTGAAGCTTTCTTT.

This clonotype was detected once. The chain employs TRBV6-1 and TRBJ1-5; D is unresolved. CDR1 MNHNS and CDR2 SASEGT come from the germline V gene. V was trimmed by 3 bases and J by 4 bases, leaving 19 bases between them. The CDR3 loop spans 17 amino acids. The CDR3 reads CASSEPLRAWVNQPQHF. CDR3 sequence (DNA): TGTGCCAGCAGTGAGCCATTGCGGGCGTGGGTTAATCAGCCCCAGCATTTT.

The genes are TRBV11-1 and TRBJ1-2; tentative D call: TRBD1 (6 bases). The CDR3 length is 15 residues. V was pared by 2 bases and J by 4 bases, with 14 bases between. Germline-derived CDR1 and CDR2 are SGHAT and FQDESV (reference sequence). CDR3: CASSLTLTGFYGYTF. The DNA for the CDR3 is TGTGCCAGCAGCTTAACCTTGACAGGCTTCTATGGCTACACCTTC.

The chain employs TRBV15 and TRBJ1-5; D is unresolved. CDR3 length: 17 amino acids. With 2 bases removed from V and 0 bases from J, the gap between germline ends came to 14 bases. Germline-derived CDR1 and CDR2 are LNHNV and YYDKDF (reference sequence). The CDR3 loop is CATSRPRRDDSNQPQHF. CDR3 nucleotide sequence: TGTGCCACCAGCAGACCTCGGAGAGATGATAGCAATCAGCCCCAGCATTTT. Based on the CDR3 plus reference TRBV15 and TRBJ1-5, the full variable domain is DAMVIQNPRYQVTQFGKPVTLSCSQTLNHNVMYWYQQKSSQAPKLLFHYYDKDFNNEADTPDNFQSRRPNTSFCFLDIRSPGLGDTAMYLCATSRPRRDDSNQPQHFGDGTRLSIL.

This clonotype has more than one count but fewer than ten. The rearrangement joins TRBV6-5 to TRBJ1-2, with D possibly TRBD1 on 5 matching bases. Germline V gene lookup returns CDR1 MNHEY and CDR2 SVGAGI. There are 15 residues in the CDR3. Trimming left V 4 bases short and J 6 bases short, with 18 bases between. The CDR3 bases are TGTGCCAGCAGTTCTGGGAGGGGCTTCGTCAATGGCTACACCTTC. This sequence encodes CASSSGRGFVNGYTF.